There are a few counts of the clone carrying this T cell receptor beta chain. TCRdb keeps only in-frame clones here, not all; method: immunoSEQ multiplex PCR. This table holds roughly 70,000 clones, 88% found once. The data stem from a study of OX40 agonist ivuxolimab in advanced cancers. Patients were excluded for autoimmune disease history or systemic immunosuppression. V shed 4 bases and J 2 bases; nucleotides not matched to a gene: 13. Germline CDR1 is SGHKS and CDR2 is YYEKEE (reference sequence). This CDR3 contains 17 residues. The clonotype was recovered from an adult with an advanced solid tumor such as melanoma, head and neck, liver or kidney cancer. The sample in question was CD4+ or CD8+ T cells sorted from blood, obtained in a trial of the OX40 agonist ivuxolimab. The chain combines TRBV5-5 with TRBJ1-2, with 8 bases lining up with TRBD1. The CDR3 DNA follows: TGTGCCAGCAGCCTCCCGCGGACAGGGTTGGAGAACTATGGCTACACCTTC. Amino acid sequence: CASSLPRTGLENYGYTF.